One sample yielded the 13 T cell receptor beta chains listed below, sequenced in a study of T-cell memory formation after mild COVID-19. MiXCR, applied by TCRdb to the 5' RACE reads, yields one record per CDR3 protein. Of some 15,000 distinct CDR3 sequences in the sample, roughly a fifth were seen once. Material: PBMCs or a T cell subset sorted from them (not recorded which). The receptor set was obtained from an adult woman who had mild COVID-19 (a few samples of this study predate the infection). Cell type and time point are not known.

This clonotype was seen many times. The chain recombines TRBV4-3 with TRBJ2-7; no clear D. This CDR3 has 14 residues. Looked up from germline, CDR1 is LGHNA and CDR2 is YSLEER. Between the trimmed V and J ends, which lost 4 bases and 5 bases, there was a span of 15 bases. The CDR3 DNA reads TGCGCCAGCAGCCCCCGGGCAGGTCGAGACGAGCAGTACTTC. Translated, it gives CASSPRAGRDEQYF.

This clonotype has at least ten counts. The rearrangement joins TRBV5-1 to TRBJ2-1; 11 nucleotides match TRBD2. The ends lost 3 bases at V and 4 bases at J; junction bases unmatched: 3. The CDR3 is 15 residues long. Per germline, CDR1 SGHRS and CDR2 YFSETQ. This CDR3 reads CASSSGTSGYNEQFF. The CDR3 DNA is TGCGCCAGCAGCTCCGGGACTAGCGGTTACAATGAGCAGTTCTTC.

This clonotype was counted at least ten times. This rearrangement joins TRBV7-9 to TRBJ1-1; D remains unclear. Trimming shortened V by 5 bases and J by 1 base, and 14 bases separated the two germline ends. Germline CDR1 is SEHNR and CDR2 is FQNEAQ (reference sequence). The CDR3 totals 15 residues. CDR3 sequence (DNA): TGTGCCAGCAGCAGATATCGAGTCCCGAACACTGAAGCTTTCTTT. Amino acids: CASSRYRVPNTEAFF.

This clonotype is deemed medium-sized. CDR3 region: CASSLVHLAGDAYNEQFF. CDR3 bases: TGCGCCAGCAGCTTGGTTCATCTAGCGGGAGACGCTTACAATGAGCAGTTCTTC. The chain links TRBV5-1 to TRBJ2-1; 10 bases match TRBD2. The CDR3 contains 18 residues. V lost 0 bases, J lost 4 bases, and 10 bases stayed unmatched. Germline values: CDR1 SGHRS, CDR2 YFSETQ.

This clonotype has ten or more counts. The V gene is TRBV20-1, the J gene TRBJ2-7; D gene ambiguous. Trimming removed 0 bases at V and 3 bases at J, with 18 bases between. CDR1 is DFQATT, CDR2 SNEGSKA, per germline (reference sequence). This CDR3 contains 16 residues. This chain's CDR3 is CSARDRTRKSLYEQYF. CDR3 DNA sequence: TGCAGTGCTAGAGACCGAACCCGGAAGTCCCTCTACGAGCAGTACTTC.

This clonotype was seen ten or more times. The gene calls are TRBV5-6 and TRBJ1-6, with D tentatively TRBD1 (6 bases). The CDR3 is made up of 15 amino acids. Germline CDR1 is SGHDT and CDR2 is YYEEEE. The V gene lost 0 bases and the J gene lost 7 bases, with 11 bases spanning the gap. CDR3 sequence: CASSLVGQGNSPLHF. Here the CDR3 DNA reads TGTGCCAGCAGCTTGGTCGGCCAGGGGAATTCACCCCTCCACTTT.

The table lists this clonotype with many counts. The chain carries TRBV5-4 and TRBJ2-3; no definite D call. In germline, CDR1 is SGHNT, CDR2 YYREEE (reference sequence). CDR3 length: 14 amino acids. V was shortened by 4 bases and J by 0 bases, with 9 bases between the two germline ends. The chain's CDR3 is CASSKTHSTDTQYF. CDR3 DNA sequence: TGTGCCAGCAGCAAGACTCATAGCACAGATACGCAGTATTTT.

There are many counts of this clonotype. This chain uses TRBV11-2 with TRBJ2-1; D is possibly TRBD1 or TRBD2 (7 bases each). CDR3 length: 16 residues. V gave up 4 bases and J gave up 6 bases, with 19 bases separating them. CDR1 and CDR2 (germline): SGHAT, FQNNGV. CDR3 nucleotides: TGTGCCAGCAGCTCCCCAAGCGGGACAGAAAGCAATGAGCAGTTCTTC. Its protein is CASSSPSGTESNEQFF.

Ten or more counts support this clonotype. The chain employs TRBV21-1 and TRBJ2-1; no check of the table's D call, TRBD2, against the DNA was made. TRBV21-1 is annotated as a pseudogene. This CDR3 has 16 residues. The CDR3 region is CASSTRLAGGRNEQFF. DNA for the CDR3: TGTGCCAGCAGCACCCGACTAGCGGGAGGACGGAATGAGCAGTTCTTC.

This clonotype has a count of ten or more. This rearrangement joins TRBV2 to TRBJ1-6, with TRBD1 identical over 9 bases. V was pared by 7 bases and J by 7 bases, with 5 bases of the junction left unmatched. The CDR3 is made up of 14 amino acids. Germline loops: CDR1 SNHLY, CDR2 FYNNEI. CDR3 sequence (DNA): TGTGCCAGCAAATCAGACAGGGGGAATTCACCCCTCCACTTT. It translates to CASKSDRGNSPLHF.

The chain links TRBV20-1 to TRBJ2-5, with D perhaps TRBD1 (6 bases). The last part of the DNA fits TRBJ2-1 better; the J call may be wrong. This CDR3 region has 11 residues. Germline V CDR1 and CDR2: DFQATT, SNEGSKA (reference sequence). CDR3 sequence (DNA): TGCAGTGCTGTACAGGGTCCACAGCAGTTCTTC. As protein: CSAVQGPQQFF.

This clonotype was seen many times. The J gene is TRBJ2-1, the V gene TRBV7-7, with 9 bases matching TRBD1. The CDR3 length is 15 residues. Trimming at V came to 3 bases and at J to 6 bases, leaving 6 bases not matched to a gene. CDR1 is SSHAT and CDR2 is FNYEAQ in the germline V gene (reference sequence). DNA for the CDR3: TGTGCCAGCAGCTTGGGGACAGGGCCTCTCAATGAGCAGTTCTTC. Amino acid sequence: CASSLGTGPLNEQFF.

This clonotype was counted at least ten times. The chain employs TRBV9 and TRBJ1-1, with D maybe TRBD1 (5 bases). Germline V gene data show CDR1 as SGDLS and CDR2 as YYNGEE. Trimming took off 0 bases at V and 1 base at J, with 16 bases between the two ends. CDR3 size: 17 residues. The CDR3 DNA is TGTGCCAGCAGCGTAGGGATTGGGGCAGGGACGAACACTGAAGCTTTCTTT. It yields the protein CASSVGIGAGTNTEAFF.